These T cell receptor beta chains were read from a single sample in a study of T cell responses to AZD1222 COVID-19 vaccine. Sequenced by immunoSEQ multiplex PCR; TCRdb stores in-frame clones only, minus some. The repertoire consists of about 110,000 clones, with less than 95% occurring once and the leading ten covering over 6%. The input for sequencing was peripheral blood, taken on day 0 of AZD1222 vaccination. Receptors were obtained from an adult in good health. Both conserved end residues are part of each CDR3.

>TRBV19|TRBJ2-5
CASSRTGLETQYF
>TRBV10-2|TRBJ2-1
CASTSGNEQFF
>TRBV14|TRBJ2-1
CASSARRGLAYNEQFF
>TRBV30|TRBJ1-2
CAWGRETGAHGYTF
>TRBV7-9|TRBJ2-1
CASSSPSDRSSYNEQFF
>TRBV24-1|TRBJ1-4
CATSPSQGSEKLFF
>TRBV6-6|TRBJ2-6
CASSSATGQGISGANVLTF
>TRBV28|TRBJ1-5
CASSLGQRNQPQHF
>TRBV19|TRBJ1-2
CASSGQGIGYGYTF
>TRBV6-1|TRBJ2-3
CASSEGTGGRDTQYF
>TRBV2|TRBJ1-2
CASSTGTVNYGYTF
>TRBV5-1|TRBJ2-2
CASSLGRGGNTGELFF
>TRBV9|TRBJ1-1
CASSDTARTYGAEAFF
>TRBV29-1|TRBJ1-2
CSVMTGPGGYTF
>TRBV5-4|TRBJ2-7
CASSPRRTPYEQYF
>TRBV19|TRBJ1-2
CASSIAGANYTF
>TRBV4-1|TRBJ2-1
CASSQETSSYNEQFF
>TRBV19|TRBJ1-4
CASSPVSGQAEKLFF
>TRBV27|TRBJ2-2
CASSSRGLAANTGELFF
>TRBV6-5|TRBJ2-1
CASSRDRGSSLEQFF
>TRBV28|TRBJ2-3
CASSPGTTGGADTQYF
>TRBV6-1|TRBJ1-2
CASSEEGPGARGYTF
>TRBV4-2|TRBJ1-4
CASSQATRPQEEKLFF
>TRBV5-4|TRBJ2-6
CASGTAGGPGANVLTF
>TRBV11-3|TRBJ2-2
CASSARLAGGPDAGELFF
>TRBV20-1|TRBJ1-1
CSASRLNTEAFF
>TRBV28|TRBJ1-5
CASSFIVEKRSYSNQPQHF
>TRBV19|TRBJ2-2
CASSRQPFANTGELFF
>TRBV6-7|TRBJ1-5
CASSYTGTLSNQPQHF
>TRBV6-4|TRBJ2-3
CASSDGGATDTQYF
>TRBV19|TRBJ2-3
CASSVARDRGTDTQYF
>TRBV2|TRBJ1-3
CASRNPASGNTIYF
>TRBV30|TRBJ1-2
CAWSVGGHYGYTF
>TRBV19|TRBJ1-5
CASSARGGARSNQPQHF
>TRBV6-5|TRBJ2-1
CASSPGTSGGNEQFF
>TRBV4-1|TRBJ1-1
CASSQPQGRMNTEAFF
>TRBV11-2|TRBJ1-6
CASSQGTDYNSPLHF
>TRBV7-8|TRBJ2-7
CASSLAGRNSREQYF
>TRBV3-1/TRBV3-2|TRBJ1-5
CASSQSGEYSNQPQHF
>TRBV28|TRBJ1-2
CASSRRIKGLNYGYTF
>TRBV4-1|TRBJ1-5
CASSREPGNQPQHF
>TRBV7-2|TRBJ1-4
CASSLGPDPRELFF
>TRBV10-3|TRBJ1-6
CAISEGGTGDNSPLHF
>TRBV19|TRBJ2-1
CASSTRTFYNEQFF
>TRBV5-5|TRBJ1-4
CASSSSGTGEGKLFF
>TRBV18|TRBJ2-7
CASSQQGSSYEQYF
>TRBV5-4|TRBJ2-5
CASSTDSRETQYF
>TRBV6-4|TRBJ2-1
CASSVSGGVNNEQFF